The 26 T cell receptor beta chains reported below all come from one sample, sequenced in a study of Graves' ophthalmopathy and Graves' hyperthyroidism. The authors amplified TCR beta CDR3 regions from RNA transcripts. HTBI primers were used in a first-round RT-PCR, which preceded a second-round multiplex PCR. Each CDR3 protein is one row after TCRdb ran MiXCR on the multiplex PCR reads. The table has 260,000 or so distinct CDR3 sequences, less than 55% seen once. Material: peripheral blood. Receptor source: an adult man with Graves' ophthalmopathy.

For this clonotype: Since a much larger clone is just one base distant, this may be a read error. The J gene is TRBJ1-5, the V gene TRBV25-1, with TRBD1 as a possible D gene (6 bases). CDR3 length: 12 amino acids. The germline V gene has CDR1 MGHDK and CDR2 SYGVNS. In nucleotides, the CDR3 is TGTGCCAACAGTAAACAGGGTCAGCCCCAGCATTTT. This sequence encodes CANSKQGQPQHF.

The V call is TRBV5-1, the J call TRBJ2-6; 10 positions match TRBD1. The V segment lost 4 bases and the J segment 2 bases; nucleotides outside the gene matches: 15. The germline CDR1 and CDR2 sequences are SGHRS and YFSETQ. The length of the CDR3 is 20 residues. The CDR3 nucleotides read TGCGCCAGCAGCGTACGACAGGGGGCCCTTCCATTGGCTGGGGCCAACGTCCTGACTTTC. This codes for CASSVRQGALPLAGANVLTF.

This chain uses TRBV25-1 with TRBJ1-2; D is undetermined. CDR1 is MGHDK, CDR2 SYGVNS, per germline. There are 13 residues in the CDR3. Trimming took 6 bases from V and 7 from J, leaving 15 bases between them. The CDR3 coding sequence is TGTGCCAGCAGCCAAGACTCCTTTATTGGCTACACCTTC. Its protein is CASSQDSFIGYTF.

V and J are TRBV7-2 and TRBJ1-2; tentatively, D is TRBD1 (6 bases). The CDR3 runs to 13 residues. V was trimmed by 6 bases and J by 5 bases, leaving 13 bases between them. The V gene's germline CDR1 is SGHTA and CDR2 FQGNSA. CDR3 nucleotide sequence: TGTGCCAGCAGTGGGGGCGTGCGGTATGGCTACACCTTC. Translated: CASSGGVRYGYTF.

The chain couples TRBV10-2 to TRBJ2-5; tentatively, D is TRBD2 (5 bases). Trimming left V 0 bases short and J 5 bases short, with 13 bases between. The CDR3 is 15 residues long. Germline assignment: CDR1 WSHSY and CDR2 SAAADI. The CDR3 bases are TGCGCCAGCAGTGAGTCCGAGACCGGCGGGGAGACCCAGTACTTC. This encodes CASSESETGGETQYF.

This chain joins TRBV9 and TRBJ2-7; 12 nucleotides line up with TRBD2. This CDR3 is 14 amino acids long. Germline CDR1 and CDR2: SGDLS and YYNGEE. Trimming at V came to 3 bases and at J to 3 bases, leaving 1 base not matched to a gene. CDR3: CASSETSGGYEQYF. For the CDR3, the DNA is TGTGCCAGCAGCGAGACTAGCGGGGGCTACGAGCAGTACTTC. The entire variable domain, with the rest obtained from reference TRBV9 and TRBJ2-7, is as follows: DSGVTQTPKHLITATGQRVTLRCSPRSGDLSVYWYQQSLDQGLQFLIQYYNGEERAKGNILERFSAQQFPDLHSELNLSSLELGDSALYFCASSETSGGYEQYFGPGTRLTVT.

This clonotype was counted a few times. V gene TRBV9 combines with J gene TRBJ1-5; D remains ambiguous. There are 15 residues in the CDR3. Trimming stripped 3 bases from V and 2 bases from J, with 12 bases between. Looked up from germline, CDR1 is SGDLS and CDR2 is YYNGEE. CDR3 in DNA: TGTGCCAGCAGCGAGAGGAGAACTCGCAATCAGCCCCAGCATTTT. Translated, it gives CASSERRTRNQPQHF. Based on the CDR3 plus reference TRBV9 and TRBJ1-5, the full variable domain is DSGVTQTPKHLITATGQRVTLRCSPRSGDLSVYWYQQSLDQGLQFLIQYYNGEERAKGNILERFSAQQFPDLHSELNLSSLELGDSALYFCASSERRTRNQPQHFGDGTRLSIL.

The chain is built from TRBV19 and TRBJ2-7; D is tentatively TRBD1 or TRBD2 (5 bases each). Germline loops: CDR1 LNHDA, CDR2 SQIVND (reference sequence). The V gene lost 5 bases and the J gene lost 4 bases, with 18 bases spanning the gap. This CDR3 comprises 15 residues. The CDR3 bases are TGTGCCAGTAGTCCCCAGGGACGGACGCCTTACGAGCAGTACTTC. As protein: CASSPQGRTPYEQYF.

CDR3 DNA sequence: TGCAGCGTTGCCCTTCGCACAGATACGCAGTATTTT. Residues: CSVALRTDTQYF. The chain joins TRBV29-1 to TRBJ2-3; D is uncertain. This CDR3 spans 12 amino acids. Germline CDR1 reads SQVTM; CDR2 reads ANQGSEA. Trimming removed 4 bases at V and 1 base at J, with 6 bases between.

The chain uses TRBV6-5 and TRBJ1-2, with unresolved D. Germline V gene data show CDR1 as MNHEY and CDR2 as SVGAGI. V lost 6 bases and J 3 bases, leaving 8 bases between the germline ends. The CDR3 has 12 amino acids. CDR3 amino acids: CASSRTYYGYTF. In DNA form, the CDR3 reads TGTGCCAGCAGCAGGACCTACTATGGCTACACCTTC.

This chain connects TRBV20-1 to TRBJ1-1; D not certain. The CDR3 has 12 amino acids. Trimming pared 5 bases from V and 2 bases from J, leaving 9 bases between. The germline CDR1 and CDR2 sequences are DFQATT and SNEGSKA (reference sequence). CDR3 sequence (DNA): TGCAGTGCTGCCCGGGGTAACACTGAAGCTTTCTTT. Its protein product is CSAARGNTEAFF.

This clonotype was detected once. The V and J genes are TRBV7-4 and TRBJ1-2; D remains ambiguous. The V and J ends lost 5 bases and 4 bases respectively, with 17 bases between them. The CDR3 length is 15 residues. Germline CDR1 is SGHVT and CDR2 is SQSDAQ. The CDR3 bases are TGTGCCAGCAGCCAGAGAGCAGGCAGCTCCTATGGCTACACCTTC. Its translation: CASSQRAGSSYGYTF.

This chain links TRBV24-1 with TRBJ2-7; 13 positions match TRBD2. Judging by the DNA end, TRBJ2-1 fits better; the J call may be wrong. This CDR3 region has 15 residues. In germline, CDR1 is KGHDR, CDR2 SFDVKD. CDR3 sequence: CATSDSGLAGVSQFF. The CDR3 coding sequence is TGTGCCACCAGTGATAGCGGACTAGCGGGAGTTTCGCAGTTCTTC.

This clonotype turned up a few times. The chain uses TRBV12-3 or TRBV12-4 and TRBJ1-4; tentatively, D is TRBD1 (5 bases). The CDR3 has 14 amino acids. V lost 5 bases and J 1 base, leaving 8 bases between the germline ends. The CDR3 DNA is TGTGCCAGCAGTATAAGGGGAACTAATGAAAAACTGTTTTTT. Its translation is CASSIRGTNEKLFF.

This clonotype was detected once. The chain recombines TRBV30 with TRBJ1-1; weak D call: TRBD1 (5 bases). Trimming removed 3 bases at V and 5 bases at J, with 10 bases between. CDR3 length equals 12 residues. In germline, CDR1 is GTSNPN, CDR2 SVGIG (reference sequence). Here the CDR3 reads CAWRAQGTEAFF. For the CDR3, the DNA is TGTGCCTGGAGAGCCCAGGGTACTGAAGCTTTCTTT.

The chain has TRBV9 and TRBJ2-7; 9 nucleotides align to TRBD1. V was clipped by 2 bases and J by 5 bases; unmatched bases: 5. The CDR3 runs 14 residues. The germline CDR1 and CDR2 sequences are SGDLS and YYNGEE. Here the CDR3 reads CASSVRDRVNEQYF. In DNA form, the CDR3 reads TGTGCCAGCAGCGTCCGGGACAGGGTGAACGAGCAGTACTTC.

The chain carries TRBV6-5 and TRBJ1-5; TRBD1 matches 7 bases. V gave up 6 bases and J gave up 7 bases; unmatched junction bases: 6. CDR1 and CDR2 (germline): MNHEY, SVGAGI. The CDR3 consists of 13 residues. The CDR3 DNA follows: TGTGCCAGCAGATCTACGGGACAGCAGCCCCAGCATTTT. This encodes CASRSTGQQPQHF.

The CDR3 loop is CASSEENHYEQYF. Here the CDR3 DNA reads TGTGCCAGCAGTGAAGAGAACCACTACGAGCAGTACTTC. The chain uses TRBV2 and TRBJ2-7; D not resolved. Trimming removed 1 base at V and 3 bases at J, with 7 bases between. The CDR3 has 13 residues. Germline assignment: CDR1 SNHLY and CDR2 FYNNEI.

V and J are TRBV6-1 and TRBJ1-2; D is unresolved. Per germline, CDR1 MNHNS and CDR2 SASEGT. The CDR3 spans 12 residues. V was trimmed by 0 bases and J by 13 bases, leaving 12 bases between them. The CDR3 sequence: CASSEAWTRFTF. The CDR3 DNA sequence: TGTGCCAGCAGTGAAGCGTGGACCCGCTTCACCTTC.

This clonotype has just one count. This rearrangement joins TRBV7-9 to TRBJ1-1, with D possibly matching TRBD1 (5 bases). Germline lookup yields CDR1 SEHNR and CDR2 FQNEAQ (reference sequence). Deletions cut 7 bases from V and 0 bases from J, with 18 bases between. The CDR3 has 16 residues. The CDR3 sequence is CASTRPGGRLNTEAFF. The CDR3 DNA reads as TGTGCCAGCACTCGGCCGGGGGGTCGTCTGAACACTGAAGCTTTCTTT.

The chain carries TRBV7-6 and TRBJ1-3; possible D gene TRBD1, 6 bases. CDR1 and CDR2 (germline): SGHVS, FNYEAQ. The CDR3 extends over 13 amino acids. Deletions cut 5 bases from V and 7 bases from J, with 12 bases between. The CDR3, as DNA: TGTGCCAGCAGCGCCGGGACACACAACACCATATATTTT. It yields the protein CASSAGTHNTIYF.

The chain combines TRBV10-3 with TRBJ1-2; TRBD1 matches at 8 bases. Germline CDR1 ENHRY, CDR2 SYGVKD. The CDR3 spans 16 residues. V shed 10 bases, J shed 2 bases, and the junction held 15 bases outside the gene matches. Here the CDR3 reads CASRDLTGAGNYGYTF. Here the CDR3 DNA reads TGTGCCAGCAGGGACTTGACAGGGGCTGGGAACTATGGCTACACCTTC.

The chain couples TRBV10-3 to TRBJ2-7, with a tentative D call TRBD2 (5 bases). The closer fit of TRBJ2-1 to the DNA end suggests the J call may be wrong. Per germline, CDR1 ENHRY and CDR2 SYGVKD. The CDR3 has 12 residues. For the CDR3, the DNA is TGTGCCATCAGCGGGATCTCAAATGAGCAGTTCTTC. Its translation: CAISGISNEQFF.

This rearrangement joins TRBV20-1 to TRBJ1-2, with D possibly being TRBD1 (5 bases). V was trimmed by 1 base and J by 3 bases, leaving 15 bases between them. Germline V CDR1 and CDR2: DFQATT, SNEGSKA (reference sequence). There are 15 residues in the CDR3. CDR3 in amino acids: CSARVPVGGDYGYTF. The CDR3 bases are TGCAGTGCTAGAGTCCCCGTGGGGGGGGACTATGGCTACACCTTC.

The genes are TRBV7-9 and TRBJ1-6, with TRBD1 matching 8 bases. The V and J ends lost 6 bases and 7 bases, in that order; junction bases with no gene match: 14. The CDR3 is 17 residues long. Germline CDR1 reads SEHNR; CDR2 reads FQNEAQ (reference sequence). The CDR3 spells CASSLPPRQGWNSPLHF. CDR3 DNA: TGTGCCAGCAGTTTACCGCCGCGACAGGGGTGGAATTCACCCCTCCACTTT.

The rearrangement uses TRBV20-1 and TRBJ1-2, with 12 positions matching TRBD1. Germline CDR1 reads DFQATT; CDR2 reads SNEGSKA (reference sequence). The trim removed 7 bases at V and 6 bases at J, leaving 12 bases unmatched. CDR3 length: 15 amino acids. The CDR3: CSGTRPGQGADGYTF. CDR3 bases: TGCAGTGGGACACGCCCGGGACAGGGGGCGGATGGCTACACCTTC.